This is a list of T cell receptor beta chains from one sample in a study of T cell responses to AZD1222 COVID-19 vaccine. Clones were read by immunoSEQ multiplex PCR, and TCRdb kept only the in-frame ones, dropping some. The data hold over 100,000 clones, with about 82% observed a single time. The sample in question was peripheral blood, obtained 28 days after the second dose of the MenACWY control vaccine. These receptors all stem from an adult who received the MenACWY meningococcal vaccine as a control. The CDR3 runs from the conserved cysteine through the conserved F or W. Each record gives: clone size, V gene, D gene, J gene, CDR3 protein, CDR3 DNA. A D gene is named only where the DNA matches it firmly. The size of a clone is reported for some rows only, either as once, few or many, or as a class for expanded clones.

abundance: NA; v_gene: TRBV27; d_gene: NA; j_gene: TRBJ2-3; CDR3aa: CASSLSLGDTQYF; CDR3nt: TGTGCCAGCAGTTTATCCCTGGGGGATACGCAGTATTTT
abundance: NA; v_gene: TRBV10-1; d_gene: TRBD1; j_gene: TRBJ1-1; CDR3aa: CASTPGQVNTEAFF; CDR3nt: TGCGCCAGCACCCCGGGACAGGTGAACACTGAAGCTTTCTTT
abundance: few; v_gene: TRBV2; d_gene: TRBD1; j_gene: TRBJ1-2; CDR3aa: CASRRGTGEYTNYGYTF; CDR3nt: TGTGCCAGCAGGAGGGGGACAGGGGAGTATACTAACTATGGCTACACCTTC
abundance: NA; v_gene: TRBV7-8; d_gene: NA; j_gene: TRBJ1-2; CDR3aa: CASSPGGGYGYTF; CDR3nt: TGTGCCAGCAGCCCCGGAGGGGGATATGGCTACACCTTC
abundance: few; v_gene: TRBV7-3; d_gene: TRBD1; j_gene: TRBJ1-2; CDR3aa: CASSLGGTGAYGYTF; CDR3nt: TGTGCCAGCAGCTTAGGGGGGACAGGGGCCTATGGCTACACCTTC
abundance: NA; v_gene: TRBV27; d_gene: TRBD2; j_gene: TRBJ2-1; CDR3aa: CASSPRSSGRGEQFF; CDR3nt: TGTGCCAGCAGTCCCCGGTCTAGCGGGAGAGGTGAGCAGTTCTTC
abundance: NA; v_gene: TRBV5-6; d_gene: NA; j_gene: TRBJ1-1; CDR3aa: CASSPGGGSTEAFF; CDR3nt: TGTGCCAGCAGCCCCGGAGGAGGGAGCACTGAAGCTTTCTTT
abundance: NA; v_gene: TRBV6-2/TRBV6-3; d_gene: NA; j_gene: TRBJ1-5; CDR3aa: CASSSLLNQPQHF; CDR3nt: TGTGCCAGCAGTTCCCTTTTAAATCAGCCCCAGCATTTT
abundance: NA; v_gene: TRBV19; d_gene: NA; j_gene: TRBJ1-5; CDR3aa: CASGERTDQPQHF; CDR3nt: TGTGCCAGTGGGGAGCGGACAGATCAGCCCCAGCATTTT
abundance: NA; v_gene: TRBV4-2; d_gene: NA; j_gene: TRBJ2-2; CDR3aa: CASSQDTRGQGGELFF; CDR3nt: TGTGCCAGCAGCCAAGATACCCGGGGGCAGGGCGGGGAGCTGTTTTTT
abundance: NA; v_gene: TRBV13; d_gene: NA; j_gene: TRBJ1-3; CDR3aa: CASSLRGGRTSGNTIYF; CDR3nt: TGTGCCAGCAGCTTAAGGGGCGGACGAACCTCTGGAAACACCATATATTTT
abundance: NA; v_gene: TRBV7-2; d_gene: NA; j_gene: TRBJ2-7; CDR3aa: CASSPSYEQYF; CDR3nt: TGTGCCAGCAGCCCCTCTTACGAGCAGTACTTC
abundance: once; v_gene: TRBV6-4; d_gene: NA; j_gene: TRBJ2-3; CDR3aa: CASSEGGATDTQYF; CDR3nt: TGTGCCAGCAGTGAGGGGGGCGCCACAGATACGCAGTATTTT
abundance: NA; v_gene: TRBV6-2/TRBV6-3; d_gene: TRBD2; j_gene: TRBJ2-1; CDR3aa: CASSTGGLDNEQFF; CDR3nt: TGTGCCAGCAGCACGGGAGGGTTGGACAATGAGCAGTTCTTC
abundance: NA; v_gene: TRBV6-6; d_gene: TRBD1; j_gene: TRBJ1-5; CDR3aa: CASSYSQGNQPQHF; CDR3nt: TGTGCCAGCAGTTACTCACAGGGGAATCAGCCCCAGCATTTT
abundance: NA; v_gene: TRBV19; d_gene: TRBD2; j_gene: TRBJ2-2; CDR3aa: CASSNLAGGPSGELFF; CDR3nt: TGTGCCAGTAGTAACCTAGCGGGAGGGCCGTCCGGGGAGCTGTTTTTT
abundance: NA; v_gene: TRBV21-1; d_gene: NA; j_gene: TRBJ2-3; CDR3aa: CASNTDTQYF; CDR3nt: TGTGCCAGCAACACAGATACGCAGTATTTT
abundance: NA; v_gene: TRBV7-2; d_gene: NA; j_gene: TRBJ1-1; CDR3aa: CASSLRDRMNTEAFF; CDR3nt: TGTGCCAGCAGCTTAAGGGACCGCATGAACACTGAAGCTTTCTTT
abundance: NA; v_gene: TRBV3-1/TRBV3-2; d_gene: NA; j_gene: TRBJ1-5; CDR3aa: CASSQEMPFLSNQPQHF; CDR3nt: TGTGCCAGCAGCCAAGAAATGCCCTTCCTTAGCAATCAGCCCCAGCATTTT
abundance: once; v_gene: TRBV19; d_gene: NA; j_gene: TRBJ1-4; CDR3aa: CASSGGLMNEKLFF; CDR3nt: TGTGCCAGTAGTGGGGGACTCATGAATGAAAAACTGTTTTTT
abundance: NA; v_gene: TRBV24-1; d_gene: TRBD2; j_gene: TRBJ2-5; CDR3aa: CATSDRRLSSGGYQETQYF; CDR3nt: TGTGCCACCAGTGATCGTAGGCTCTCTAGCGGGGGGTACCAAGAGACCCAGTACTTC
abundance: once; v_gene: TRBV13; d_gene: NA; j_gene: TRBJ2-5; CDR3aa: CASDRPPQETQYF; CDR3nt: TGTGCCAGCGACCGACCGCCCCAAGAGACCCAGTACTTC